The present TCR beta chain was sequenced within a study of cytotoxic CD8 clonotypes in ibrutinib-treated CLL. Whole-study context: Response was recorded as partial in 25 or so patients and complete in 2; at median roughly 63 months, approximately 14 remained remitted and around 12 had progressed. Study-level findings and limits: Patients had baseline clonality above age-matched healthy donors, and this clonality moved with circulating CD8+ T-cell counts. There were few public clonotypes, and on treatment they contracted or stayed stable.

Some clones are missing from TCRdb's copy, which holds only in-frame ones; the method was immunoSEQ multiplex PCR. The data show 250,000 to 350,000 clones, with around 69% seen just once and around 5.1% held by the top ten. A word on this clone: The antigen is not known.

PBMCs were cryopreserved, and about 1.8 micrograms of genomic DNA from them went into TCR beta libraries. The CDR3 sequence is 14 residues long. The V and J ends lost 4 bases and 3 bases respectively, with 13 bases between them. Germline-derived CDR1 and CDR2 are KGHSY and FQNENV. The source of this sequence is a human donor with chronic lymphocytic leukemia. The sample was PBMCs, taken at disease progression, from a patient treated with ibrutinib. The gene calls are TRBV16 and TRBJ2-7, with TRBD2 as a possible D gene (5 bases). The CDR3: CASSPRAGIYEQYF. CDR3 bases: TGTGCCAGCAGCCCAAGGGCCGGGATCTACGAGCAGTACTTC.